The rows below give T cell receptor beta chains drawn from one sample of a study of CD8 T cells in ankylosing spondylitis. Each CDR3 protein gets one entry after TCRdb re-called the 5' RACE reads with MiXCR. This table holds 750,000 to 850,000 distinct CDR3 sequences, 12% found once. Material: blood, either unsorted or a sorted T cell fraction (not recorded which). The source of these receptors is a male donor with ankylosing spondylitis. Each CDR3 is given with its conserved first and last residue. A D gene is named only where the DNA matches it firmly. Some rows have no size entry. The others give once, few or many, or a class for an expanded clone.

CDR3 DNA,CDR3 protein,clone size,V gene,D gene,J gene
TGTGCCAGCAGCTTAGGACTAGCGGAGTACACCGGGGAGCTGTTTTTT,CASSLGLAEYTGELFF,.,TRBV7-6,TRBD2,TRBJ2-2
TGTGCCAGCATGTCGGAGGGGAATGAAAAACTGTTTTTT,CASMSEGNEKLFF,many,TRBV6-6,.,TRBJ1-4
TGTGCCACCAGCAGGGCCATGGGGCCCCAGCATTTT,CATSRAMGPQHF,few,TRBV15,.,TRBJ1-5
TGCGCCAGCAGCCAACTTTTGCACAGCACAGATACGCAGTATTTT,CASSQLLHSTDTQYF,.,TRBV4-3,.,TRBJ2-3
TGCAGTGCTAGGCCCCTAGGGACAGGCCAAGAGACCCAGTACTTC,CSARPLGTGQETQYF,few,TRBV20-1,TRBD1,TRBJ2-5
TGCAGTGCCCACGGGACAGGTTCTAACTATGGCTACACCTTC,CSAHGTGSNYGYTF,.,TRBV20-1,TRBD1,TRBJ1-2
TGTGCCAGCAGCCCGGGACTAGCGAACGAGCAGTACTTC,CASSPGLANEQYF,many,TRBV12-3/TRBV12-4,TRBD2,TRBJ2-7
TGCGCCAGCAGCGTCGCCTCGGCCTTATATGGCTACACCTTC,CASSVASALYGYTF,few,TRBV5-1,.,TRBJ1-2
TGCGCCAGCAGCTTGATGCAGGGCACTGAAGCTTTCTTT,CASSLMQGTEAFF,few,TRBV5-1,.,TRBJ1-1
TGTGCCATCAGTACCGGGACGGGGGACTATGGCTACACCTTC,CAISTGTGDYGYTF,many,TRBV10-3,.,TRBJ1-2
TGCAGTGCTCAGGCAGGGAGGGGAGCTAACTATGGCTACACCTTC,CSAQAGRGANYGYTF,many,TRBV20-1,.,TRBJ1-2
TGTGCCTACCCCCCAGACAGGCCCACCGGGGAGCTGTTTTTT,CAYPPDRPTGELFF,few,TRBV19,.,TRBJ2-2
TGCGCCAGCAGCCAGGGCTTCCTAGGAGCTGAAGCTTTCTTT,CASSQGFLGAEAFF,few,TRBV4-3,.,TRBJ1-1
TGCAGTGCTAGCGGGGGAGGGGACACAGATACGCAGTATTTT,CSASGGGDTDTQYF,many,TRBV20-1,TRBD2,TRBJ2-3
TGTGCCAGCAGTCGTCTCGGGACAGGGTTCGACGAGCAGTACTTC,CASSRLGTGFDEQYF,.,TRBV27,TRBD1,TRBJ2-7
TGTGCCAGCAGCGTCACAGCCTCAGATACGCAGTATTTT,CASSVTASDTQYF,few,TRBV9,.,TRBJ2-3
TGTGCCAGCAGCTTCCACCACGAGCAGTACTTC,CASSFHHEQYF,.,TRBV11-2,.,TRBJ2-7
TGTGCCAGCAGCCAAGTACCTGGGGGGGCGACTGGGGCCAACGTCCTGACTTTC,CASSQVPGGATGANVLTF,few,TRBV4-2,.,TRBJ2-6
TGTGCCAGCAGCGTAGGCGGGACAGGGATGACTGAAGCTTTCTTT,CASSVGGTGMTEAFF,many,TRBV9,TRBD1,TRBJ1-1
TGCAGTGCCCCCTCCCCACTAGCGGGGTCCTACAATGAGCAGTTCTTC,CSAPSPLAGSYNEQFF,few,TRBV20-1,TRBD2,TRBJ2-1
TGCGCCAGCAGCCAAGAGAGGTCCAGGGGAGTTTTAACCGGGGAGCTGTTTTTT,CASSQERSRGVLTGELFF,.,TRBV4-3,.,TRBJ2-2
TGCGCCAGCAGCTTGGCAGGACAGGGATGGTACGAGCAGTACTTC,CASSLAGQGWYEQYF,.,TRBV5-1,TRBD1,TRBJ2-7
TGTGCCAGCAGGTACAGGCTAAGGACCAACAATGAGCAGTTCTTC,CASRYRLRTNNEQFF,.,TRBV7-2,.,TRBJ2-1
TGTGCCAGCAGCGGAGCAGGAAACATTCAGTACTTC,CASSGAGNIQYF,.,TRBV7-9,.,TRBJ2-4